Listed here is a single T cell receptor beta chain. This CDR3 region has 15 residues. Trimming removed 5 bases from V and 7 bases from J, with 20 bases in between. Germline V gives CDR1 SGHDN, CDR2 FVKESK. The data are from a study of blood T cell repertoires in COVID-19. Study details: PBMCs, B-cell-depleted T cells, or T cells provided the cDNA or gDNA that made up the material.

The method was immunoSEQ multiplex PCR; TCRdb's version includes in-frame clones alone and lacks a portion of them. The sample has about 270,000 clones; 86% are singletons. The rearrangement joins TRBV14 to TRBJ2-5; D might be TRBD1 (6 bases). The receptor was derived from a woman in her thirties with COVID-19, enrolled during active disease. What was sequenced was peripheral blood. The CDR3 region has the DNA TGTGCCAGCAGCTCTCACCGACAGGTTCTAGGGACCCAGTACTTC. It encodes CASSSHRQVLGTQYF.